This T cell receptor beta chain was identified in a study of blood T cell repertoires in COVID-19. Study details: The United States, Italy and Spain provided the acute and convalescent COVID-19 samples.

Original analysis: Nucleated cell number was recorded as an estimate derived from reference gene primer amplification. Only in-frame clones appear in the TCRdb table, and some are missing; sequencing was by immunoSEQ multiplex PCR. V and J calls and clone size are those listed in that table; D and trimming were worked out from the DNA. The profile shows 90,000 to 100,000 clones, approximately 82% of them singletons. This CDR3 is built from 12 residues. CDR1 is SGHRS, CDR2 YFSETQ, per germline. V lost 2 bases, J lost 6 bases, and 8 bases lay in between. This sequence joins TRBV5-1 and TRBJ1-1; tentative D call: TRBD1 (6 bases). This sequence was found in a man in his fifties or sixties with acute or convalescent COVID-19. Input material: peripheral blood. The CDR3 here is CASSFRGPEAFF. CDR3 bases: TGCGCCAGCAGCTTCAGGGGCCCTGAAGCTTTCTTT.